This T cell receptor (beta chain) was recorded in a study of molecular identifiers for immune sequencing clone quantification. General observations from the study: Under 1% of molecules in naive cells, but over 97% of effector molecules, belonged to clones above 20 RNA copies. Jurkat TCR RNA from one cell was spiked into around 1 million naive cells, and it was reportedly detectable there.

The CDR3 sequence is 16 residues long. V trimming: 3 bases; J trimming: 4 bases; junction bases outside the gene matches: 8. Germline V gene data show CDR1 as KGHDR and CDR2 as SFDVKD. A few counts support this clonotype. Its antigen is as yet unknown. In TCRdb, the PCR reads were re-called with MiXCR into one record per CDR3 protein. The table includes around 460,000 distinct CDR3 sequences, 25% detected once. This chain connects TRBV24-1 to TRBJ1-5; 7 positions agree with TRBD1. Material: naive CD8+ T cells from blood, with Jurkat cell RNA spiked in. The subset here: FACS-sorted CD8+CD4-CCR7+CD45RA+ naive T cells. This TCR was sampled from a human donor in good health. Some libraries in this study had Jurkat cell RNA spiked in. DNA of the CDR3: TGTGCCACCAGTGATCTACCTAAACAGGGGAATCAGCCCCAGCATTTT. It translates to CATSDLPKQGNQPQHF.